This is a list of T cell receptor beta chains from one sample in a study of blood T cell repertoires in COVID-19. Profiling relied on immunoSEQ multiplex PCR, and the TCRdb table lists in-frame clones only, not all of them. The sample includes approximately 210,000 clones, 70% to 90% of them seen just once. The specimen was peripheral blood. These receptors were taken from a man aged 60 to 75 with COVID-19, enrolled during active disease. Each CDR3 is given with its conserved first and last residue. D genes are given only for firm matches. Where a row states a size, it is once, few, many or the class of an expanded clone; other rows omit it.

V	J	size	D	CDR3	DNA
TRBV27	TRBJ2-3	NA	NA	CASSESRTDTQYF	TGTGCCAGCAGTGAAAGCCGCACAGATACGCAGTATTTT
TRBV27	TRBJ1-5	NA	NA	CASSFVGAGQPQHF	TGTGCCAGCAGTTTCGTGGGGGCTGGTCAGCCCCAGCATTTT
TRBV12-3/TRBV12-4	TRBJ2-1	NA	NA	CASSLGRNEQFF	TGTGCCAGCAGTTTAGGGCGGAATGAGCAGTTCTTC
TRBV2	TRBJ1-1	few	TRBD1	CASMGDREAEAFF	TGTGCCAGCATGGGAGACAGGGAGGCAGAAGCTTTCTTT
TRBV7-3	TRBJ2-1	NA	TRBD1	CASSLAPGQGRNEQFF	TGTGCCAGCAGCTTAGCTCCGGGACAGGGACGAAATGAGCAGTTCTTC
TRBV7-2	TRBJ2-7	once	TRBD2	CASSIGLAGDGYEQYF	TGTGCCAGCAGCATTGGACTAGCGGGAGATGGGTACGAGCAGTACTTC
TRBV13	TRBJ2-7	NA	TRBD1	CASSSDRGYEQYF	TGTGCCAGCAGTTCAGACAGGGGGTACGAGCAGTACTTC
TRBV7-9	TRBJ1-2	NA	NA	CASSLDLGADYGYTF	TGTGCCAGCAGCTTAGATCTGGGGGCGGACTATGGCTACACCTTC
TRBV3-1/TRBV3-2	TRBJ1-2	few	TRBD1	CASSPGTVYGYTF	TGTGCCAGCAGTCCCGGGACAGTCTATGGCTACACCTTC
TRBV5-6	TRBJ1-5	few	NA	CASSLAGNFQPQHF	TGTGCCAGCAGCTTGGCAGGGAACTTCCAGCCCCAGCATTTT
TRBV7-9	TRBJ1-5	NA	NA	CASSLGSSRGQPQHF	TGTGCCAGCAGCTTAGGCAGTTCCCGGGGTCAGCCCCAGCATTTT
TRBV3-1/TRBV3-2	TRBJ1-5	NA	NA	CASSFGNSNQPQHF	TGTGCCAGCAGTTTCGGGAATAGCAATCAGCCCCAGCATTTT
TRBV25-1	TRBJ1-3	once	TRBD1	CASSLPGQGAGGNTIYF	TGTGCCAGCAGTCTACCGGGACAGGGGGCTGGAGGAAACACCATATATTTT
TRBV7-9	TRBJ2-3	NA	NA	CASSRKQGLSTDTQYF	TGTGCCAGCAGCCGGAAACAGGGCCTCAGCACAGATACGCAGTATTTT
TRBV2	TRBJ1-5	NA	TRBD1	CASARNTGGNQPQHF	TGTGCCAGCGCGAGAAATACAGGGGGCAATCAGCCCCAGCATTTT
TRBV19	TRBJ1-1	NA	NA	CASSMAQDTEAFF	TGTGCCAGTAGTATGGCCCAGGACACTGAAGCTTTCTTT
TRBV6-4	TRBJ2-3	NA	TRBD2	CASSEGRGWDTQYF	TGTGCCAGCAGTGAAGGGAGGGGTTGGGATACGCAGTATTTT
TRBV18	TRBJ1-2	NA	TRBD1	CASSGDRQYGYTF	TGTGCCAGCTCAGGGGACAGACAGTATGGCTACACCTTC
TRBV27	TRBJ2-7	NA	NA	CASSSMGGSYEQYF	TGTGCCAGCAGTTCGATGGGGGGCTCCTACGAGCAGTACTTC
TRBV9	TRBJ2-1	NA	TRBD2	CASSGPGRGGYNEQFF	TGTGCCAGCAGCGGGCCGGGCCGGGGGGGCTACAATGAGCAGTTCTTC
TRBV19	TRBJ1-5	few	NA	CASQEGIRAQPQHF	TGTGCCAGTCAGGAGGGGATAAGGGCTCAGCCCCAGCATTTT